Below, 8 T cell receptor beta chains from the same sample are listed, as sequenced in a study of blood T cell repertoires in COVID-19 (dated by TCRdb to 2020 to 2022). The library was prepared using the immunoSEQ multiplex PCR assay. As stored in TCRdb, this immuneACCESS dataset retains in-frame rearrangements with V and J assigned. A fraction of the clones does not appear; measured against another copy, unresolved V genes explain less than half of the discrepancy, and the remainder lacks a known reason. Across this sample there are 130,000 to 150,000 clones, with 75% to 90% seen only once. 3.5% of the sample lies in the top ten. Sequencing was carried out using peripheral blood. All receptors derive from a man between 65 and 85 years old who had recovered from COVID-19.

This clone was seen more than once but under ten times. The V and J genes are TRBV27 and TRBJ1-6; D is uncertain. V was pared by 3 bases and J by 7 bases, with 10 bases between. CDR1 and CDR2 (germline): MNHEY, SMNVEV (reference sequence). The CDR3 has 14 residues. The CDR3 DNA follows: TGTGCCAGCAGTTTGCTCCGGGAGAATTCACCCCTCCACTTT. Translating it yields CASSLLRENSPLHF.

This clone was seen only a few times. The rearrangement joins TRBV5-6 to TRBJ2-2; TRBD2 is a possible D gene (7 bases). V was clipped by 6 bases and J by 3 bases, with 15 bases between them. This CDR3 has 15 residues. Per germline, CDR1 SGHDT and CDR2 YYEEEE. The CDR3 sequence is CASNEQGGDTGELFF. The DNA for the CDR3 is TGTGCCAGCAATGAACAGGGAGGGGACACCGGGGAGCTGTTTTTT.

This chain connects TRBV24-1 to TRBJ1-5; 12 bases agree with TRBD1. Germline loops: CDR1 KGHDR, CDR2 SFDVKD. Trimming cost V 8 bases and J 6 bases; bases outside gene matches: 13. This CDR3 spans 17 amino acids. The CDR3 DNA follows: TGTGCCACCATCCCCGGGACAGGGGGCTATTCGGGTCAGCCCCAGCATTTT. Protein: CATIPGTGGYSGQPQHF.

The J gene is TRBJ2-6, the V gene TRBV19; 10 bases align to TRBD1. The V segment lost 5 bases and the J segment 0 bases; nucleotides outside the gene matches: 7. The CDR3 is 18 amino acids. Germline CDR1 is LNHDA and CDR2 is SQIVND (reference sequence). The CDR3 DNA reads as TGTGCCAGTAGTTCCCGGGACAGGGGTCTCTCTGGGGCCAACGTCCTGACTTTC. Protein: CASSSRDRGLSGANVLTF.

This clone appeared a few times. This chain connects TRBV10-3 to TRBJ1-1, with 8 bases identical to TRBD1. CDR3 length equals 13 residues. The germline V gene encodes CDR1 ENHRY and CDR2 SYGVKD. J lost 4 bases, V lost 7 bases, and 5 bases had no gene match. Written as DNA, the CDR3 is TGTGCCATCAAACTAACAGGGGGCACTGAAGCTTTCTTT. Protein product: CAIKLTGGTEAFF.

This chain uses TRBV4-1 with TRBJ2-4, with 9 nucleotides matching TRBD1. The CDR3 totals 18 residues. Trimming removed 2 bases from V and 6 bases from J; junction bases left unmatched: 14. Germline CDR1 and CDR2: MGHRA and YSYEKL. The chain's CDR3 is CASSQLQSPGQGGNIQYF. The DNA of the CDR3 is TGCGCCAGCAGCCAACTCCAATCGCCGGGACAGGGAGGAAACATTCAGTACTTC.

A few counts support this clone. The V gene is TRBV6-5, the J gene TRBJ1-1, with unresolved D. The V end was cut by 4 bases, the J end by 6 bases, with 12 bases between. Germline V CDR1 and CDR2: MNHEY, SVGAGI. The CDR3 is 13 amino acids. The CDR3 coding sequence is TGTGCCAGCAGTTTACAGACTACAGCTGAAGCTTTCTTT. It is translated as CASSLQTTAEAFF.

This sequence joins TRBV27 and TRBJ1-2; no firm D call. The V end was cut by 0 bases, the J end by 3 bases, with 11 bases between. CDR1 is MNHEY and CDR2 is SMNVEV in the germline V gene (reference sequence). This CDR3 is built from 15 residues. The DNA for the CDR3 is TGTGCCAGCAGTTTATCTATGGCAGAAGACTATGGCTACACCTTC. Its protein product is CASSLSMAEDYGYTF.